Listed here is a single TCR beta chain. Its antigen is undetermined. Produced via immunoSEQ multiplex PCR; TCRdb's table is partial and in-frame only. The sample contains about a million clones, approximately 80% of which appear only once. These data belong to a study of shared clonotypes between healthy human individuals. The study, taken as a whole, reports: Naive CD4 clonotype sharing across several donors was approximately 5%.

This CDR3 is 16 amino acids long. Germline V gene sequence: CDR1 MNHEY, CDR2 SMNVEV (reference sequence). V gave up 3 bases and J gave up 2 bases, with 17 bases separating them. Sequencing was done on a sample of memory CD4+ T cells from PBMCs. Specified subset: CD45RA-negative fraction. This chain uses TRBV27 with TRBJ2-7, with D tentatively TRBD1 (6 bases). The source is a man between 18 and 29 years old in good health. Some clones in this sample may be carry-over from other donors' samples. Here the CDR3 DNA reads TGTGCCAGCAGTTTTCTATCGGCAGGGGATACCTACGAGCAGTACTTC. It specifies CASSFLSAGDTYEQYF.